These 28 T cell receptor beta chains were all obtained from the same sample, sequenced in a study of blood T cells in healthy people across ages. Combining a sample-barcoded 5' primer with a J-beta primer mix, a second PCR ran for about 7 to 12 cycles. Using its own MiXCR run on the 5' RACE reads, TCRdb lists one record per CDR3 protein. The table includes approximately 1.5 million distinct CDR3 sequences, roughly 43% detected once. Material for sequencing was blood. The origin of the receptors is a woman aged 18-29 years in good health.

In its sample, this clonotype was seen a few times. This chain links TRBV20-1 with TRBJ2-4, with 7 bases fitting TRBD1. The assigned J gene may be wrong: the sequence end matches TRBJ2-7 better. CDR1 is DFQATT and CDR2 is SNEGSKA in the germline V gene (reference sequence). This CDR3 contains 11 residues. The CDR3 sequence: CSASPGGEQYF. The CDR3 DNA is TGCAGTGCTAGCCCAGGGGGCGAGCAGTACTTC.

The V and J genes are TRBV4-2 and TRBJ2-1; the match to TRBD1 covers 11 bases. The CDR3 contains 16 residues. J lost 6 bases, V lost 0 bases, and 4 bases had no gene match. Per germline, CDR1 LGHNA and CDR2 YNFKEQ. Here the CDR3 reads CASSQDSGTGGNEQFF. As DNA, the CDR3 is TGTGCCAGCAGCCAAGATAGTGGGACAGGGGGCAATGAGCAGTTCTTC.

This clonotype showed up just a few times. The chain has TRBV10-3 and TRBJ1-2; no clear D. Germline V gene lookup returns CDR1 ENHRY and CDR2 SYGVKD. The CDR3 loop spans 14 amino acids. V shed 3 bases and J shed 0 bases, with 8 bases lying between them. The CDR3 DNA reads as TGTGCCATCAGTGATCGAGGAGCTAACTATGGCTACACCTTC. Protein product: CAISDRGANYGYTF.

This clonotype was counted many times. The chain couples TRBV7-2 to TRBJ2-5, with a possible D match to TRBD1 (5 bases). Germline CDR1 reads SGHTA; CDR2 reads FQGNSA. The CDR3 sequence is 14 residues long. V was clipped by 0 bases and J by 4 bases, with 9 bases between them. Here the CDR3 reads CASSLAGAGETQYF. In nucleotides, the CDR3 is TGTGCCAGCAGCTTAGCAGGGGCCGGAGAGACCCAGTACTTC. The complete variable domain, with remaining parts taken from reference TRBV7-2 and TRBJ2-5, reads GAGVSQSPSNKVTEKGKDVELRCDPISGHTALYWYRQSLGQGLEFLIYFQGNSAPDKSGLPSDRFSAERTGGSVSTLTIQRTQQEDSAVYLCASSLAGAGETQYFGPGTRLLVL.

This clonotype was seen more than once but under ten times. This rearrangement joins TRBV20-1 to TRBJ2-4; 9 nucleotides match TRBD2. Germline V gene data show CDR1 as DFQATT and CDR2 as SNEGSKA (reference sequence). The CDR3 spans 14 residues. The junction had 13 bases not matched to a gene; V was cut back by 3 bases and J by 13 bases. In DNA, the CDR3 is TGCAGTGCTAGTCGGAGTAGCGGGAGTTGGGGGCAGTACTTC. Amino acids: CSASRSSGSWGQYF.

The V call is TRBV25-1, the J call TRBJ1-2; D gene unclear. The CDR3 is made up of 14 amino acids. The V and J ends lost 2 bases and 2 bases respectively, with 9 bases between them. Germline V CDR1 and CDR2: MGHDK, SYGVNS. CDR3 sequence reads: CASSEVADNYGYTF. DNA for the CDR3: TGTGCCAGCAGTGAAGTTGCGGACAACTATGGCTACACCTTC.

CDR3 residues: CSARGGRLNTEAFF. In DNA form, the CDR3 reads TGCAGTGCTAGAGGGGGACGGTTGAACACTGAAGCTTTCTTT. The chain joins TRBV20-1 to TRBJ1-1; D may be TRBD1 (5 bases). Looked up from germline, CDR1 is DFQATT and CDR2 is SNEGSKA (reference sequence). The CDR3 contains 14 residues. V lost 1 base, J lost 0 bases, and 9 bases lay in between.

The rearrangement joins TRBV9 to TRBJ2-1; the match to TRBD2 covers 8 bases. Trimming removed 1 base from V and 8 bases from J; junction bases left unmatched: 8. Per germline, CDR1 SGDLS and CDR2 YYNGEE. This CDR3 spans 15 amino acids. The CDR3 loop is CASSVWTSPVDEQFF. CDR3 sequence (DNA): TGTGCCAGCAGCGTATGGACTAGCCCTGTCGATGAGCAGTTCTTC.

V usage is TRBV9 and J usage is TRBJ1-5; possible D gene TRBD1, 5 bases. CDR1 SGDLS and CDR2 YYNGEE come from the germline V gene. This CDR3 has 15 residues. The ends were cut back, 0 bases at V and 0 bases at J, with 7 bases in the middle. In DNA, the CDR3 is TGTGCCAGCAGCGTAGGACAGTTTAGCAATCAGCCCCAGCATTTT. This encodes CASSVGQFSNQPQHF.

The chain links TRBV27 to TRBJ2-5, with TRBD2 matching 7 bases. CDR3 length: 12 amino acids. The V and J ends lost 11 bases and 11 bases, in that order; junction bases with no gene match: 14. Per the germline V gene, CDR1 is MNHEY and CDR2 is SMNVEV (reference sequence). DNA of the CDR3: TGTGCCGCGGGACTATCTTACAATGAGCAGTACTTC. Its protein product is CAAGLSYNEQYF.

V gene TRBV3-1 combines with J gene TRBJ2-5, with TRBD1 identical over 11 bases. Germline values: CDR1 LGHDT, CDR2 YNNKEL (reference sequence). With V trimmed by 0 bases and J by 4 bases, 1 base remained unmatched. The CDR3 contains 15 residues. CDR3 sequence: CASSQDGTGGETQYF. The CDR3, as DNA: TGTGCCAGCAGCCAAGATGGGACAGGGGGAGAGACCCAGTACTTC.

About this clonotype itself: Sequence at one end of the junction differs from germline and may be a read error. The rearrangement uses TRBV29-1 and TRBJ2-7; D is possibly TRBD1 or TRBD2 (5 bases each). The germline V gene encodes CDR1 SQVTM and CDR2 ANQGSEA. CDR3 length: 14 residues. For the CDR3, the DNA is TGCGGCGTTGATCGAGGGGCCGGCTCCTACGAGCAGTACTTC. Residues: CGVDRGAGSYEQYF.

As concerns this clonotype: Germline and junction disagree at one end, which may indicate a read error. V and J are TRBV7-9 and TRBJ2-7; D perhaps matches TRBD2 (6 bases). This CDR3 region has 12 residues. The V gene's germline CDR1 is SEHNR and CDR2 FQNEAQ (reference sequence). CDR3 nucleotide sequence: TGTGCCGGCAGCTTCGGGGGCTACGAGCAGTACTTC. Amino acids: CAGSFGGYEQYF.

This clonotype was counted a few times. The chain couples TRBV9 to TRBJ2-1; perhaps TRBD1 as D (5 bases). The CDR3 runs to 14 residues. Trimming left V 1 base short and J 6 bases short, with 11 bases between. Germline V lookup: CDR1 SGDLS, CDR2 YYNGEE. The CDR3 nucleotides read TGTGCCAGCAGCGTACTCTCAGGGCCCAATGAGCAGTTCTTC. Translation: CASSVLSGPNEQFF.

V gene TRBV9 combines with J gene TRBJ2-3, with D unclear. V shed 2 bases and J shed 6 bases, with 10 bases lying between them. CDR3 length: 13 residues. Germline V lookup: CDR1 SGDLS, CDR2 YYNGEE. The DNA of the CDR3 is TGTGCCAGCAGCGTCGGAACTCTGGATACGCAGTATTTT. It is translated as CASSVGTLDTQYF.

V usage is TRBV5-5 and J usage is TRBJ2-3, with unresolved D. This CDR3 is built from 14 residues. Germline V lookup: CDR1 SGHKS, CDR2 YYEKEE (reference sequence). V was pared by 0 bases and J by 3 bases, with 8 bases between. In DNA form, the CDR3 reads TGTGCCAGCAGCTTGGCCCAGAAGACAGATACGCAGTATTTT. It specifies CASSLAQKTDTQYF. Full variable domain (outside the CDR3, taken from reference TRBV5-5 and TRBJ2-3): DAGVTQSPTHLIKTRGQQVTLRCSPISGHKSVSWYQQVLGQGPQFIFQYYEKEERGRGNFPDRFSARQFPNYSSELNVNALLLGDSALYLCASSLAQKTDTQYFGPGTRLTVL.

V and J are TRBV7-2 and TRBJ2-5, with 10 bases matching TRBD2. The length of the CDR3 is 15 residues. The V segment lost 5 bases and the J segment 4 bases; nucleotides outside the gene matches: 7. Looked up from germline, CDR1 is SGHTA and CDR2 is FQGNSA. The CDR3 bases are TGTGCCAGCAGCACCCTAGCGGGAGTATCAGAGACCCAGTACTTC. Translated: CASSTLAGVSETQYF.

The chain recombines TRBV5-1 with TRBJ2-7; D call uncertain. Trimming removed 6 bases from V and 1 base from J, with 17 bases in between. Germline V CDR1 and CDR2: SGHRS, YFSETQ. The CDR3 loop spans 15 amino acids. The CDR3 coding sequence is TGCGCCAGCACTTTAGAGACCTCGCTATCCTACGAGCAGTACTTC. Translated, it gives CASTLETSLSYEQYF.

This clonotype was detected a few times. This rearrangement joins TRBV6-2 or TRBV6-3 to TRBJ2-7; D is unresolved. Per germline, CDR1 MNHEY and CDR2 SVGEGT. The CDR3 sequence is 14 residues long. Trimming removed 4 bases from V and 2 bases from J, with 12 bases in between. The CDR3 is CASSSLTVTYEQYF. CDR3 bases: TGTGCCAGCAGTTCCCTCACAGTGACCTACGAGCAGTACTTC.

The chain joins TRBV13 to TRBJ1-2; 9 nucleotides match TRBD1. Losses at the gene ends were 2 bases for V and 3 bases for J; bases not matched to a gene: 10. Germline V gives CDR1 PRHDT, CDR2 FYEKMQ (reference sequence). This CDR3 contains 17 residues. The CDR3 DNA reads as TGTGCCAGCAGCTTACGGCTTAACCGGGACAGGGACTATGGCTACACCTTC. It is translated as CASSLRLNRDRDYGYTF.

The chain combines TRBV10-3 with TRBJ2-3, with 9 bases lining up with TRBD2. V gave up 6 bases and J gave up 4 bases; unmatched junction bases: 5. Germline loops: CDR1 ENHRY, CDR2 SYGVKD. The CDR3 is made up of 14 amino acids. CDR3 nucleotides: TGTGCCATCAGGGCGGGAGGGGGTCCAGATACGCAGTATTTT. Amino acid sequence: CAIRAGGGPDTQYF.

This clonotype was seen a handful of times. The CDR3 nucleotides are TGTGCCAGCAGCTTAGACTACCTCAATGAGCAGTTCTTC. Encoded protein: CASSLDYLNEQFF. This chain links TRBV7-9 with TRBJ2-1, with no clear D. This CDR3 region has 13 residues. CDR1 and CDR2 (germline): SEHNR, FQNEAQ (reference sequence). The V end was cut by 1 base, the J end by 6 bases, with 7 bases between.

The V and J genes are TRBV28 and TRBJ1-5; D is ambiguous. This CDR3 has 15 amino acids. Germline CDR1 reads MDHEN; CDR2 reads SYDVKM. Trimming took 7 bases from V and 5 from J, leaving 18 bases between them. DNA of the CDR3: TGTGCCAGCACCCCCATGGGTCAAAGAGATCAGCCCCAGCATTTT. Translation: CASTPMGQRDQPQHF. The variable domain in full, with the rest retrieved from reference TRBV28 and TRBJ1-5, is DVKVTQSSRYLVKRTGEKVFLECVQDMDHENMFWYRQDPGLGLRLIYFSYDVKMKEKGDIPEGYSVSREKKERFSLILESASTNQTSMYLCASTPMGQRDQPQHFGDGTRLSIL.

This clonotype was detected a few times. The genes are TRBV7-2 and TRBJ2-7; no reliable D call. Germline lookup yields CDR1 SGHTA and CDR2 FQGNSA. V was cut by 5 bases and J by 3 bases, with 8 bases left in between. The CDR3 consists of 12 residues. In nucleotides, the CDR3 is TGTGCCAGCAGCCGGCTTCTCTACGAGCAGTACTTC. Encoded protein: CASSRLLYEQYF.

This clonotype occurred a few times. The J gene is TRBJ1-5, the V gene TRBV5-1, with a tentative D call TRBD1 (6 bases). CDR1 and CDR2 from the germline V gene are SGHRS and YFSETQ. The CDR3 is 14 amino acids. The V and J ends lost 0 bases and 7 bases respectively, with 11 bases between them. The CDR3 DNA reads TGCGCCAGCAGCTTGGACAGGGAAGGACAGCCCCAGCATTTT. Encoded protein: CASSLDREGQPQHF.

The V gene is TRBV29-1, the J gene TRBJ2-5, with TRBD1 as a possible D gene (6 bases). In germline, CDR1 is SQVTM, CDR2 ANQGSEA. The CDR3 length is 13 residues. Trimming cost V 8 bases and J 3 bases, with 16 bases left between them. For the CDR3, the DNA is TGCAGCTTGACAGGTCTTTTTGAAGAGACCCAGTACTTC. Translating gives CSLTGLFEETQYF.

The chain couples TRBV5-1 to TRBJ2-2; unclear D gene. V was shortened by 4 bases and J by 4 bases, with 14 bases between the two germline ends. Germline V gene data show CDR1 as SGHRS and CDR2 as YFSETQ. The CDR3 is made up of 15 amino acids. The CDR3 reads CASSAQVERTGELFF. CDR3 bases: TGCGCCAGCAGCGCGCAGGTGGAGCGCACCGGGGAGCTGTTTTTT.

At least ten counts were recorded for this clonotype. The gene calls are TRBV12-3 or TRBV12-4 and TRBJ2-7; TRBD2 is a possible D gene (5 bases). This CDR3 is 13 amino acids long. V was pared by 5 bases and J by 4 bases, with 12 bases between. As DNA, the CDR3 is TGTGCCAGCAGTCCCCTTCGAGGGTACGAGCAGTACTTC. It encodes CASSPLRGYEQYF.